Included here is one T cell receptor (beta chain) sequence, with context. Produced via immunoSEQ multiplex PCR; TCRdb's table is partial and in-frame only. The data show approximately 380,000 clones, about 85% seen once. The data were obtained in a study of blood T cell repertoires in COVID-19. Across the study: Acute and convalescent COVID-19 samples came from the United States, Italy and Spain. From T cells, B-cell-depleted T cells, or PBMCs came the material, which was cDNA or gDNA.

V shed 7 bases, J shed 6 bases, and the junction held 11 bases outside the gene matches. CDR3 length equals 14 residues. Germline CDR1 and CDR2: LNHDA and SQIVND (reference sequence). The clonotype comes from a young woman with acute or convalescent COVID-19. Sequencing used peripheral blood. This rearrangement joins TRBV19 to TRBJ1-1; 7 bases agree with TRBD1. The CDR3 spells CASTFDRVVPEAFF. The CDR3, as DNA: TGTGCCAGTACATTTGACAGGGTGGTCCCTGAAGCTTTCTTT.